Below are 24 T cell receptor beta chains sequenced from a single sample in a study of molecular identifiers for immune sequencing clone quantification. TCRdb reprocessed the PCR reads via MiXCR and lists one record per CDR3 protein. The repertoire consists of hundreds of thousands of distinct CDR3 sequences, with approximately 20% occurring once and the leading ten covering under 0.95%. The sequencing input was naive CD8+ T cells from blood, with Jurkat cell RNA spiked in. The subset: FACS-sorted CD8+CD4-CCR7+CD45RA+ naive T cells. These receptors were taken from a human donor in good health. Some libraries in this study had Jurkat cell RNA spiked in.

A remark on this clonotype: A much bigger clone sits one base away, suggesting this may be a read error. The CDR3 carries no conserved terminal phenylalanine or tryptophan, so it likely arises from a read error. V usage is TRBV11-2 and J usage is TRBJ2-7; D is perhaps TRBD2 (5 bases). This CDR3 spans 16 amino acids. V was cut by 1 base and J by 2 bases, with 15 bases left in between. Germline V gene lookup returns CDR1 SGHAT and CDR2 FQNNGV. CDR3 residues: CASSLGVINGAYEQYS. The CDR3 DNA follows: TGTGCCAGCAGCTTAGGAGTTATAAACGGGGCCTACGAGCAGTACTCC.

This clonotype has a count of ten or more. The rearrangement links TRBV4-1 to TRBJ1-1; 9 bases map to TRBD1. V lost 2 bases and J lost 5; bases outside the gene matches: 6. Germline V lookup: CDR1 MGHRA, CDR2 YSYEKL. The CDR3 extends over 15 amino acids. CDR3 residues: CASSQNGQGNTEAFF. The CDR3 nucleotides are TGCGCCAGCAGCCAAAACGGACAGGGGAATACTGAAGCTTTCTTT.

This clonotype showed up many times. This rearrangement joins TRBV4-3 to TRBJ2-7, with 7 bases lining up with TRBD2. The CDR3 totals 15 residues. CDR1 is LGHNA and CDR2 is YSLEER in the germline V gene. After removal of 0 bases from V and 6 bases from J, the junction contained 8 bases not matched to a gene. For the CDR3, the DNA is TGCGCCAGCAGCCAAGAAGGCGGGAGTTGGGGCGAGCAGTACTTC. Encoded protein: CASSQEGGSWGEQYF.

This clonotype was seen many times. The genes are TRBV29-1 and TRBJ2-5; TRBD1 might be the D (6 bases). This CDR3 comprises 15 residues. Germline-derived CDR1 and CDR2 are SQVTM and ANQGSEA. The ends were cut back, 4 bases at V and 1 base at J, with 16 bases in the middle. DNA for the CDR3: TGCAGCGTTGTCCTATGGACAGATTCCCAAGAGACCCAGTACTTC. The encoded protein is CSVVLWTDSQETQYF.

This clonotype was recorded at least ten times. The chain joins TRBV27 to TRBJ2-6; 12 bases fit TRBD2. The CDR3 consists of 17 residues. Losses at the gene ends were 6 bases for V and 2 bases for J; bases not matched to a gene: 5. Per the germline V gene, CDR1 is MNHEY and CDR2 is SMNVEV (reference sequence). The CDR3 nucleotides are TGTGCCAGCAGCTTACTAGCGGGAGGAGCTGGGGCCAACGTCCTGACTTTC. This sequence encodes CASSLLAGGAGANVLTF.

Many counts were recorded for this clonotype. This chain links TRBV5-1 with TRBJ1-1; 9 nucleotides align to TRBD1. The junction had 14 bases not matched to a gene; V was cut back by 4 bases and J by 4 bases. Germline V CDR1 and CDR2: SGHRS, YFSETQ. The CDR3 loop spans 17 amino acids. CDR3: CASSPPRTGVLSTEAFF. The DNA of the CDR3 is TGCGCCAGCAGCCCACCCCGGACAGGGGTGCTTAGCACTGAAGCTTTCTTT. The full variable domain, in which reference TRBV5-1 and TRBJ1-1 provide the parts outside the CDR3, is KAGVTQTPRYLIKTRGQQVTLSCSPISGHRSVSWYQQTPGQGLQFLFEYFSETQRNKGNFPGRFSGRQFSNSRSEMNVSTLELGDSALYLCASSPPRTGVLSTEAFFGQGTRLTVV.

As to this clonotype: At one boundary the junction diverges from the germline segment, which might be a read error. The V and J genes are TRBV27 and TRBJ2-7; D is unclear. CDR1 MNHEY and CDR2 SMNVEV come from the germline V gene (reference sequence). CDR3 length: 15 amino acids. The DNA for the CDR3 is TGTGCCAGCAGTTCTGCTCCGGACGGATCCTACGAGCGGTACTTC. Translated, it gives CASSSAPDGSYERYF.

V is TRBV3-1 and J is TRBJ2-5; 9 positions match TRBD2. The CDR3 has 17 residues. V gave up 1 base and J gave up 0 bases; unmatched junction bases: 6. Germline V lookup: CDR1 LGHDT, CDR2 YNNKEL (reference sequence). The CDR3 is CASSQGLAGTYQETQYF. In DNA form, the CDR3 reads TGTGCCAGCAGCCAAGGGCTAGCGGGGACTTACCAAGAGACCCAGTACTTC.

This clonotype was observed at least ten times. The V gene is TRBV6-1, the J gene TRBJ2-7; perhaps D is TRBD1 or TRBD2 (5 bases each). This CDR3 spans 15 amino acids. Germline values: CDR1 MNHNS, CDR2 SASEGT. Trimming cost V 2 bases and J 4 bases, with 15 bases left between them. CDR3 sequence: CASSESPGPGYEQYF. CDR3 in DNA: TGTGCCAGCAGTGAATCTCCGGGACCTGGGTACGAGCAGTACTTC.

This clonotype appeared many times. The V call is TRBV4-3, the J call TRBJ1-1; tentative D call: TRBD1 (5 bases). Germline-derived CDR1 and CDR2 are LGHNA and YSLEER. V lost 1 base, J lost 2 bases, and 8 bases lay in between. This CDR3 comprises 14 residues. The CDR3 coding sequence is TGCGCCAGCAGCCAAGGACAGTACAACACTGAAGCTTTCTTT. It encodes CASSQGQYNTEAFF.

This clonotype was seen repeatedly, ten times or more. The V call is TRBV9, the J call TRBJ1-1, with D tentatively TRBD1 (5 bases). There are 15 residues in the CDR3. Germline assignment: CDR1 SGDLS and CDR2 YYNGEE. V was trimmed by 4 bases and J by 2 bases, leaving 15 bases between them. The CDR3 nucleotides read TGTGCCAGCAGCCCGCAACCTGGGACCAACACTGAAGCTTTCTTT. Its translation is CASSPQPGTNTEAFF.

This clonotype appeared many times. This chain connects TRBV11-3 to TRBJ2-1, with D possibly TRBD2 on 6 matching bases. There are 15 residues in the CDR3. Trimming took 2 bases from V and 4 from J, leaving 12 bases between them. Germline V gives CDR1 SGHNT, CDR2 YENEEA. This chain's CDR3 is CASSLPGSGYNEQFF. CDR3 DNA: TGTGCCAGCAGCTTACCCGGGAGCGGTTACAATGAGCAGTTCTTC.

With respect to this clonotype: A much larger clone lies a single base off, so this may be a read error. Here the CDR3 omits its conserved ending phenylalanine or tryptophan, so a read error is the likely source. It is unclear where the CDR3 begins or ends on the DNA, so no DNA is shown, and the CDR3 is as TCRdb lists it. The chain couples TRBV9 to TRBJ1-2; the table's D call of TRBD1 was not tested on the DNA. The CDR3 spans 9 amino acids, including both terminal residues. Germline CDR1 is SGDLS and CDR2 is YYNGEE. The CDR3 region is CASSVPPPY.

Points on this clonotype: A much larger clone differs by one base, so this may be a read error. The chain couples TRBV11-3 to TRBJ2-7; D is unresolved. The CDR3 totals 14 residues. From germline, CDR1 is SGHNT and CDR2 YENEEA. Trimming stripped 5 bases from V and 6 bases from J, with 17 bases between. Here the CDR3 reads CASSPGPDYCEQYF. CDR3 DNA sequence: TGTGCCAGCAGCCCTGGACCGGATTACTGCGAGCAGTACTTC.

This clonotype showed up many times. The chain uses TRBV24-1 and TRBJ2-5, with 8 nucleotides matching TRBD1. The length of the CDR3 is 17 residues. Per germline, CDR1 KGHDR and CDR2 SFDVKD. V gave up 4 bases and J gave up 0 bases; unmatched junction bases: 9. CDR3 in DNA: TGTGCCACCAGTGAGGGACAGGCCCTCGACTACCAAGAGACCCAGTACTTC. Amino acids: CATSEGQALDYQETQYF.

This clonotype was counted at least ten times. The rearrangement links TRBV15 to TRBJ2-3; 9 bases agree with TRBD2. There are 17 residues in the CDR3. Trimming removed 0 bases from V and 4 bases from J; junction bases left unmatched: 8. CDR1 is LNHNV, CDR2 YYDKDF, per germline (reference sequence). The DNA of the CDR3 is TGTGCCACCAGCAGAGATGGAGGGATAGCGGGAGCAGATACGCAGTATTTT. This sequence encodes CATSRDGGIAGADTQYF.

The rearrangement links TRBV5-1 to TRBJ2-1; TRBD2 matches 13 bases. CDR1 and CDR2 from the germline V gene are SGHRS and YFSETQ. J was trimmed by 3 bases and V by 0 bases; bases with no gene match: 0. This CDR3 comprises 16 residues. CDR3 DNA: TGCGCCAGCAGCTTGGGACTAGCGGGGGGCTACAATGAGCAGTTCTTC. Its translation: CASSLGLAGGYNEQFF.

This clonotype was seen many times. The V call is TRBV4-3, the J call TRBJ2-2; D may be TRBD1 (6 bases). The CDR3 runs to 17 residues. Germline assignment: CDR1 LGHNA and CDR2 YSLEER. The germline V and J ends were trimmed by 2 bases and 7 bases, with 20 bases remaining between them. The CDR3 loop reads CASSQHPYGQSNGELFF. CDR3 nucleotides: TGCGCCAGCAGCCAACACCCGTACGGACAGTCGAACGGGGAGCTGTTTTTT.

This clonotype was detected many times. This chain joins TRBV10-3 and TRBJ2-1; the match to TRBD1 covers 9 bases. The CDR3 extends over 14 amino acids. Germline lookup yields CDR1 ENHRY and CDR2 SYGVKD. V was clipped by 7 bases and J by 5 bases; unmatched bases: 6. This CDR3 is CAINNRQGDNEQFF. The CDR3 coding sequence is TGTGCCATCAACAATCGACAGGGGGACAATGAGCAGTTCTTC.

At least ten counts were recorded for this clonotype. V and J are TRBV7-6 and TRBJ1-3; D is possibly TRBD1 (5 bases). The V and J ends lost 6 bases and 2 bases respectively, with 11 bases between them. This CDR3 has 14 residues. CDR1 SGHVS and CDR2 FNYEAQ come from the germline V gene. CDR3: CASSLQETGNTIYF. The CDR3 DNA reads TGTGCCAGCAGTCTACAGGAGACTGGAAACACCATATATTTT. The whole variable domain, filled in from reference TRBV7-6 and TRBJ1-3, reads GAGVSQSPRYKVTKRGQDVALRCDPISGHVSLYWYRQALGQGPEFLTYFNYEAQQDKSGLPNDRFSAERPEGSISTLTIQRTEQRDSAMYRCASSLQETGNTIYFGEGSWLTVV.

The chain uses TRBV4-3 and TRBJ2-7; TRBD1 agrees at 9 bases. V shed 8 bases, J shed 7 bases, and the junction held 6 bases outside the gene matches. The CDR3 extends over 12 amino acids. The V gene's germline CDR1 is LGHNA and CDR2 YSLEER. This CDR3 is CASGRGTGEQYF. CDR3 DNA sequence: TGCGCCAGCGGCCGAGGGACAGGGGAGCAGTACTTC.

This clonotype was counted at least ten times. The gene calls are TRBV10-2 and TRBJ2-3, with TRBD2 matching 8 bases. This CDR3 comprises 16 residues. J lost 2 bases, V lost 3 bases, and 7 bases had no gene match. Germline V gene sequence: CDR1 WSHSY, CDR2 SAAADI. The CDR3 reads CASSDGGGMDTDTQYF. CDR3 coding DNA: TGCGCCAGCAGTGACGGGGGGGGAATGGACACAGATACGCAGTATTTT.

This clonotype has more than one count but fewer than ten. The rearrangement links TRBV7-2 to TRBJ2-7; 13 bases map to TRBD2. The length of the CDR3 is 15 residues. Per the germline V gene, CDR1 is SGHTA and CDR2 is FQGNSA. V shed 5 bases and J 4 bases; nucleotides not matched to a gene: 5. In nucleotides, the CDR3 is TGTGCCAGCAGCACTGGACTAGCGGGAGAATACGAGCAGTACTTC. Encoded protein: CASSTGLAGEYEQYF.

V and J are TRBV13 and TRBJ1-2; 8 bases match TRBD1. Germline CDR1 reads PRHDT; CDR2 reads FYEKMQ (reference sequence). V lost 4 bases to trimming and J lost 3 bases; unmatched junction nucleotides: 7. The CDR3 sequence is 15 residues long. This chain's CDR3 is CASSSRQGRDYGYTF. CDR3 sequence (DNA): TGTGCCAGCAGCTCGAGACAGGGGAGGGACTATGGCTACACCTTC.